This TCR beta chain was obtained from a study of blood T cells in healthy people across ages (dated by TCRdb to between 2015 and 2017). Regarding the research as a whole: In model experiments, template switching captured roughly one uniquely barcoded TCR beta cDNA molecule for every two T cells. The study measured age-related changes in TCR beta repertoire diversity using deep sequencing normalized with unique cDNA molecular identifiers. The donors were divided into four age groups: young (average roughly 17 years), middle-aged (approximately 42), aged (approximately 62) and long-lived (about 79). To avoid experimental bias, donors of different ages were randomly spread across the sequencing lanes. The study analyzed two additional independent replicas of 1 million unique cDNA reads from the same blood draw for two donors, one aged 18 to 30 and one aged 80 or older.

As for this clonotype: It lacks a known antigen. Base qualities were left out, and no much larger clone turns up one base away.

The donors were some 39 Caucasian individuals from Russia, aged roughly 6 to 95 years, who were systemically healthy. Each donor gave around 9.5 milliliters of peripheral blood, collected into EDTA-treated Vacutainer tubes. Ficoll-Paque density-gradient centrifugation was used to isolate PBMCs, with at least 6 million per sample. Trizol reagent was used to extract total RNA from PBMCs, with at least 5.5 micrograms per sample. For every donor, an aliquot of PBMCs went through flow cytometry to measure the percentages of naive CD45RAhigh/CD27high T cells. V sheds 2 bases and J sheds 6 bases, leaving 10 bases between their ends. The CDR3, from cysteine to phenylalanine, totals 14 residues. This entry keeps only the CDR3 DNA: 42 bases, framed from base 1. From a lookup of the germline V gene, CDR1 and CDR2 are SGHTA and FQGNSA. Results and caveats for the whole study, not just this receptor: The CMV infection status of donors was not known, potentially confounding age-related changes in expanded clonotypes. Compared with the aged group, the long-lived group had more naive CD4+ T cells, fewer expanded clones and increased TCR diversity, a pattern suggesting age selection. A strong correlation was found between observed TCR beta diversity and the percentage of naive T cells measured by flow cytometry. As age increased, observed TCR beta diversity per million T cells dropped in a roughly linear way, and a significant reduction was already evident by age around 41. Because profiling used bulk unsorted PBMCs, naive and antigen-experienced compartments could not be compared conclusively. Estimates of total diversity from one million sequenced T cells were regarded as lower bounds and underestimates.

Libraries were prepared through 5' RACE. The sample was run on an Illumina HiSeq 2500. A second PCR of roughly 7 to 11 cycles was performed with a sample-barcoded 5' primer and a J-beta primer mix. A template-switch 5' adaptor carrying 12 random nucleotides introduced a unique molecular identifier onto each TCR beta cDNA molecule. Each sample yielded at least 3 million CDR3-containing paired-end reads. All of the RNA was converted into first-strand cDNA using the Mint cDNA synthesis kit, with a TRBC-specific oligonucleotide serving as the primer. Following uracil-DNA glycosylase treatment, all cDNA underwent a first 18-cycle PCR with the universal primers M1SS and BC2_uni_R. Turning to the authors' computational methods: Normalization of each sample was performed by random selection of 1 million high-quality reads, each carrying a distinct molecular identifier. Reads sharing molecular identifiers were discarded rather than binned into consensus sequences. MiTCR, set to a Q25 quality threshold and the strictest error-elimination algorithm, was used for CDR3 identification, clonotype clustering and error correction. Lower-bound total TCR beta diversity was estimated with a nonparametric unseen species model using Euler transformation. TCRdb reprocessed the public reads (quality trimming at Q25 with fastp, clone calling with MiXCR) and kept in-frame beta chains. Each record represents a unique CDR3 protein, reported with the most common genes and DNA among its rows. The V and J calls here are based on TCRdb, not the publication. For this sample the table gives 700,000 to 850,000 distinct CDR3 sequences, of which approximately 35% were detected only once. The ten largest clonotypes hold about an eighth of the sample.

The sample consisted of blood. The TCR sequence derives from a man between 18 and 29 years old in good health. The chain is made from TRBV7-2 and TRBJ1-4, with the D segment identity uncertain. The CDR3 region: CASSLRSGDEKLFF. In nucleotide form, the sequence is TGTGCCAGCAGCTTACGGTCAGGAGATGAAAAACTGTTTTTT. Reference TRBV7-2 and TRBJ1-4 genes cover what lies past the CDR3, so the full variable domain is GAGVSQSPSNKVTEKGKDVELRCDPISGHTALYWYRQSLGQGLEFLIYFQGNSAPDKSGLPSDRFSAERTGGSVSTLTIQRTQQEDSAVYLCASSLRSGDEKLFFGSGTQLSVL.